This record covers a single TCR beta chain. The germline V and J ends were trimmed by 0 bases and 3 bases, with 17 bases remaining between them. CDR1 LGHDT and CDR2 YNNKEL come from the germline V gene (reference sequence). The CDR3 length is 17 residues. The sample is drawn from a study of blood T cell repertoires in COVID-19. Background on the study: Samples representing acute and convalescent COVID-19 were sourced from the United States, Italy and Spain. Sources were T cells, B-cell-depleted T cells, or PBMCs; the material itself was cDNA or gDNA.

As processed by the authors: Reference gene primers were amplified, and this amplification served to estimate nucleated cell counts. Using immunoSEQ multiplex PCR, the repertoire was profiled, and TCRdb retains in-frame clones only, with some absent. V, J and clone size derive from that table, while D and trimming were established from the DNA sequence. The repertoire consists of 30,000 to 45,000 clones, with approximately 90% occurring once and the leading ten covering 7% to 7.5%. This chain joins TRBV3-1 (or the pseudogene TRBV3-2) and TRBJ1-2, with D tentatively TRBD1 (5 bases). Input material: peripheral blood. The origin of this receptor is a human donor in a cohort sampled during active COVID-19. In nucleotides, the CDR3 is TGTGCCAGCAGCCAAGATGCGGGCGGCGGGGGGGACTATGGCTACACCTTC. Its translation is CASSQDAGGGGDYGYTF.